The source of this T cell receptor (beta chain) is a study of vaccination and CD4 T cells after COVID-19. The sample's time point: late sampling 161 to 241 days after vaccination in a few convalescent patients. Regarding treatment: roughly ten-day PBMC culture with coronavirus spike peptide pools or control peptides (ViraFEST assay). Scientists ran DNA taken from cultured CD4+ T cells through the Oncomine TCR Beta short-read assay for sequencing. TCRdb itself ran the PCR reads through MiXCR, one entry per CDR3 protein. The data show about 21,000 distinct CDR3 sequences, 46% seen once. CDR1 is KGHDR and CDR2 is SFDVKD in the germline V gene. This CDR3 is built from 13 residues. V lost 4 bases and J 2 bases, leaving 8 bases between the germline ends. Note on this clonotype: Its antigen is unidentified.

This rearrangement joins TRBV24-1 to TRBJ2-7; D remains ambiguous. The sample consisted of CD4+ T cells from blood, cultured in vitro, taken about 7 months after SARS-CoV-2 vaccination. This TCR came from a human donor who had recovered from COVID-19. CDR3 residues: CATSDPRTYEQYF. For the CDR3, the DNA is TGTGCCACCAGTGACCCAAGAACCTACGAGCAGTACTTC.